This T cell receptor (beta chain) stems from a study of T cells in Graves' hyperthyroidism and ophthalmopathy. Points from the study as a whole: A model of 13 V-J features distinguished ophthalmopathy from stable hyperthyroidism.

In regard to this clonotype: The antigen remains unidentified.

Regions amplified from RNA transcripts were the TCR beta CDR3 regions. The HTBI set primed first-round TCR CDR3 RT-PCR. TCRdb re-analysed the multiplex PCR reads in MiXCR, keeping a single row per CDR3 protein. This sample has roughly 100,000 distinct CDR3 sequences, with approximately 42% found just once. The origin of this receptor is a young woman with Graves' hyperthyroidism. Sequenced: peripheral blood or thyroid tissue (not recorded which).

The CDR3 spells CASSSLGGSGANVLTF. CDR3 nucleotides: TGTGCCAGCAGCTCCCTCGGCGGCTCTGGGGCCAACGTCCTGACTTTC. The chain uses TRBV14 and TRBJ2-6; no clear D. CDR1 and CDR2 (germline): SGHDN, FVKESK. The CDR3 has 16 amino acids. Trimming took 5 bases from V and 0 from J, leaving 11 bases between them.